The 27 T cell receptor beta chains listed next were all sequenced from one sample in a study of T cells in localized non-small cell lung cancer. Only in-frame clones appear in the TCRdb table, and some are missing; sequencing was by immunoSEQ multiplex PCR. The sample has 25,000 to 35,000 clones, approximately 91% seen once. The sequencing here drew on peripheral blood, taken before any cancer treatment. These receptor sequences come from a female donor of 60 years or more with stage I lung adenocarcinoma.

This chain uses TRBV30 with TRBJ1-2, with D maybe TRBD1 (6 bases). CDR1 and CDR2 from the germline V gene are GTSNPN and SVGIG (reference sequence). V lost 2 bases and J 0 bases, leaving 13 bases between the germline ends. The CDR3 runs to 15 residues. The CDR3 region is CAWSWDNLSNYGYTF. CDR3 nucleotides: TGTGCCTGGAGTTGGGACAACCTTTCTAACTATGGCTACACCTTC. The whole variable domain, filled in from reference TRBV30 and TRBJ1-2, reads SQTIHQWPATLVQPVGSPLSLECTVEGTSNPNLYWYRQAAGRGLQLLFYSVGIGQISSEVPQNLSASRPQDRQFILSSKKLLLSDSGFYLCAWSWDNLSNYGYTFGSGTRLTVV.

The CDR3 reads CASSVTGTGGELFF. The DNA for the CDR3 is TGTGCCAGCAGCGTCACCGGGACAGGCGGGGAGCTGTTTTTT. J is TRBJ2-2 and V is TRBV7-3, with 8 positions matching TRBD1. The germline V gene has CDR1 SGHTA and CDR2 FQGTGA. The CDR3 totals 14 residues. The V segment lost 5 bases and the J segment 7 bases; nucleotides outside the gene matches: 6. The full variable domain, its missing parts supplied by reference TRBV7-3 and TRBJ2-2, is GAGVSQTPSNKVTEKGKYVELRCDPISGHTALYWYRQSLGQGPEFLIYFQGTGAADDSGLPNDRFFAVRPEGSVSTLKIQRTERGDSAVYLCASSVTGTGGELFFGEGSRLTVL.

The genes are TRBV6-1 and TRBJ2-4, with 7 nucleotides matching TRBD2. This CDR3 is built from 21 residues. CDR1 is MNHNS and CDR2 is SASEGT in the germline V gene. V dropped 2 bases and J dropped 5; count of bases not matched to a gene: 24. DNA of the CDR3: TGTGCCAGCAGTGAATCCATGGCGACTAGCCGGCTGGGGGGTGGGGAAAACATTCAGTACTTC. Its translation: CASSESMATSRLGGGENIQYF.

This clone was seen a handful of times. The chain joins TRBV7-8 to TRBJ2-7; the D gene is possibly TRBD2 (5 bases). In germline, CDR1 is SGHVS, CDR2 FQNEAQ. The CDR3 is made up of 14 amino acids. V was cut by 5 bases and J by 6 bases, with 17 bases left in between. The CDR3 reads CASSPRVPGSEQYF. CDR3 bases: TGTGCCAGCAGCCCCCGGGTTCCGGGGAGCGAGCAGTACTTC.

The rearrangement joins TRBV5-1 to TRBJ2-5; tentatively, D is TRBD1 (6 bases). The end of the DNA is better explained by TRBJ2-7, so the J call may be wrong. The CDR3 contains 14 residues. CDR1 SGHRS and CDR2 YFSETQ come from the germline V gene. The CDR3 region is CASSWRQAAYEQYF. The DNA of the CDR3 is TGCGCCAGCAGCTGGAGACAGGCCGCCTACGAGCAGTACTTC.

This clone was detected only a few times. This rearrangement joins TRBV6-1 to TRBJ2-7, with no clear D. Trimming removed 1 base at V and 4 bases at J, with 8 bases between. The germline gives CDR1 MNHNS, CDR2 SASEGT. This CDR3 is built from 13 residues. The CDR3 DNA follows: TGTGCCAGCAGTGAAGGGCAGTTTTACGAGCAGTACTTC. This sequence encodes CASSEGQFYEQYF.

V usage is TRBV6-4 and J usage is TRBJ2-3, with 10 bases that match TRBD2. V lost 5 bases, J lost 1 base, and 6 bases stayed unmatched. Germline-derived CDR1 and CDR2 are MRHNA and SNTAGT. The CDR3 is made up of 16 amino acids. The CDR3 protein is CASSFTGTSGTDTQYF. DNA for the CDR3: TGTGCCAGCAGTTTCACCGGGACTAGCGGCACAGATACGCAGTATTTT.

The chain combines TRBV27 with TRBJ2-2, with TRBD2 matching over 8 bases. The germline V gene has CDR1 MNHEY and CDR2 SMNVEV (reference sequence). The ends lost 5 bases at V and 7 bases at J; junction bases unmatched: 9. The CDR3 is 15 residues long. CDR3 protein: CASSPERERIGELFF. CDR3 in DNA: TGTGCCAGCAGTCCTGAGCGGGAGCGGATCGGGGAGCTGTTTTTT.

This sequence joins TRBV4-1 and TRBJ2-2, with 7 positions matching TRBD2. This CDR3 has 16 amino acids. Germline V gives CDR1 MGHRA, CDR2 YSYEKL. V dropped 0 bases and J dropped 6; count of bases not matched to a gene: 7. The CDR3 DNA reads TGCGCCAGCAGCCAAGATGTGGGGGAGGGTCCCGGGGAGCTGTTTTTT. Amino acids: CASSQDVGEGPGELFF.

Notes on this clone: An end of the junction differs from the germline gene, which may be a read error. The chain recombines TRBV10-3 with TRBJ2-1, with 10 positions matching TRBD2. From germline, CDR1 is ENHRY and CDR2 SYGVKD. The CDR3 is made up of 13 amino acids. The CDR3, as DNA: TGTGCCGCCGGGACTAGCGAAGACAATGAGCGGTTCTTC. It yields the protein CAAGTSEDNERFF.

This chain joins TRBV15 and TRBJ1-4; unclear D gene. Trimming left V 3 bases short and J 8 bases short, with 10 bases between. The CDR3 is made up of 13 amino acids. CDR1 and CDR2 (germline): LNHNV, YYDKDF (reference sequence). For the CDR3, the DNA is TGTGCCACCAGCAGTGTGGGTTGGGAAAAACTGTTTTTT. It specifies CATSSVGWEKLFF.

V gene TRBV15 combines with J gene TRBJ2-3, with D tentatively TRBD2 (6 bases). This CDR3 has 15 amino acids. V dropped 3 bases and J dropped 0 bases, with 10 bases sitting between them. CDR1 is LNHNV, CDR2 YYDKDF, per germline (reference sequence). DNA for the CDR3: TGTGCCACCAGCAGCCGACTAGATAGCACAGATACGCAGTATTTT. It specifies CATSSRLDSTDTQYF. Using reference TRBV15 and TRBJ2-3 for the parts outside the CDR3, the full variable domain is DAMVIQNPRYQVTQFGKPVTLSCSQTLNHNVMYWYQQKSSQAPKLLFHYYDKDFNNEADTPDNFQSRRPNTSFCFLDIRSPGLGDTAMYLCATSSRLDSTDTQYFGPGTRLTVL.

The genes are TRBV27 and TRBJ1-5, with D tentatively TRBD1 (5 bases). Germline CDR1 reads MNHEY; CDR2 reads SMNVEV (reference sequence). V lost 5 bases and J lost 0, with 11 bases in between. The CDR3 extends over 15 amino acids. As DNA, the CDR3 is TGTGCCAGCAGTCCCGCAGGGTTTAGCAATCAGCCCCAGCATTTT. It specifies CASSPAGFSNQPQHF.

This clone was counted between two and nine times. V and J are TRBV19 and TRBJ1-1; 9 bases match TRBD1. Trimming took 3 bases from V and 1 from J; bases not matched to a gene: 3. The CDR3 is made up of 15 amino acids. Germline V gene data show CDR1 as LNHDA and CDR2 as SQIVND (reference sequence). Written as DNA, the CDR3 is TGTGCCAGTAGTATCCTGGGACAGGGGAACACTGAAGCTTTCTTT. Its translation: CASSILGQGNTEAFF.

The CDR3 reads CASSDGTSGSNEQFF. The CDR3 bases are TGTGCCAGCAGTGACGGGACTAGCGGGAGTAATGAGCAGTTCTTC. V is TRBV2 and J is TRBJ2-1; 14 bases match TRBD2. Per the germline V gene, CDR1 is SNHLY and CDR2 is FYNNEI. V trimming: 3 bases; J trimming: 7 bases; junction bases outside the gene matches: 2. The CDR3 is 15 residues long.

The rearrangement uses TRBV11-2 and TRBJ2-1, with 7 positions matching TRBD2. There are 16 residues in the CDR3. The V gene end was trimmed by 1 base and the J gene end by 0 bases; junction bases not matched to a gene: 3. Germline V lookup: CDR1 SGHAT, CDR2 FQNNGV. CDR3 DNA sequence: TGTGCCAGCAGCTTAGGGGAGGGATCCTCCTACAATGAGCAGTTCTTC. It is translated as CASSLGEGSSYNEQFF.

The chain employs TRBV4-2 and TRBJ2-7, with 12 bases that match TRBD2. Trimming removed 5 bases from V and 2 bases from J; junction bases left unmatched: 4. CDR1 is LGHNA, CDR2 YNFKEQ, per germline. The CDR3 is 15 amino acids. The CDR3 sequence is CASSGLAGSAYEQYF. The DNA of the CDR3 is TGTGCCAGCAGCGGACTAGCGGGGAGTGCCTACGAGCAGTACTTC.

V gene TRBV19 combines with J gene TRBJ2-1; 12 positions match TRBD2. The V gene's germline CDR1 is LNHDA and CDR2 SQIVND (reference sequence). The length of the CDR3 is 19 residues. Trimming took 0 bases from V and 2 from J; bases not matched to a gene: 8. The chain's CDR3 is CASSIDGPGTSGPYNEQFF. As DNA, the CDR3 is TGTGCCAGTAGTATAGACGGCCCCGGGACTAGCGGGCCCTACAATGAGCAGTTCTTC.

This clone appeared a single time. The CDR3 sequence is CASSFSRGANEQYF. The CDR3 DNA is TGTGCCAGCAGCTTTTCGCGGGGAGCAAACGAGCAGTACTTC. This rearrangement joins TRBV7-9 to TRBJ2-7, with a possible D match to TRBD2 (6 bases). Germline assignment: CDR1 SEHNR and CDR2 FQNEAQ (reference sequence). Trimming took 3 bases from V and 5 from J, leaving 14 bases between them. CDR3 length: 14 residues.

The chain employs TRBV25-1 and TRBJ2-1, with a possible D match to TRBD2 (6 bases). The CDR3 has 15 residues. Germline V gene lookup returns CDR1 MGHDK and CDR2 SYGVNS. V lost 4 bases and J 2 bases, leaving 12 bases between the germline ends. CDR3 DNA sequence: TGTGCCAGCAGTGCTGGGACTGCAACCTACAATGAGCAGTTCTTC. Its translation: CASSAGTATYNEQFF.

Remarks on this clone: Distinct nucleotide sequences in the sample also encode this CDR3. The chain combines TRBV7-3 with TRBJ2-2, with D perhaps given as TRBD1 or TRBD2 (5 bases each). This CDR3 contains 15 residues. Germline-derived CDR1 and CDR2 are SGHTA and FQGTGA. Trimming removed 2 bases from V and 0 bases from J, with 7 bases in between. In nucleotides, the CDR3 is TGTGCCAGCAGCTTAGGGACGGCGAACACCGGGGAGCTGTTTTTT. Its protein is CASSLGTANTGELFF.

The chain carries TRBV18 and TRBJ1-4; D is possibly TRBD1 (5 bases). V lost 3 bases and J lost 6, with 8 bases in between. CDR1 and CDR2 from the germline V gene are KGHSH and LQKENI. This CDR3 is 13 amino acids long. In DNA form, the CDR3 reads TGTGCCAGCTCACCGGGGACGGATGAAAAACTGTTTTTT. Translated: CASSPGTDEKLFF.

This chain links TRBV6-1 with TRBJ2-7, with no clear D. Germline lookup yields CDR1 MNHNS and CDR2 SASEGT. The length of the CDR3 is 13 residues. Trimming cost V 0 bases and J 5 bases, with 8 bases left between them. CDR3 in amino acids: CASSEAYIHEQYF. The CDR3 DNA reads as TGTGCCAGCAGTGAAGCGTATATCCACGAGCAGTACTTC.

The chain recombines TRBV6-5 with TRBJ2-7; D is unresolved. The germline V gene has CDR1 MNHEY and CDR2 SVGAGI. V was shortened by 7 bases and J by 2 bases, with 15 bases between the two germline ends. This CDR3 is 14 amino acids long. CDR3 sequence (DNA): TGTGCCAGCACTAAGGCAGGAGACACCTACGAGCAGTACTTC. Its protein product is CASTKAGDTYEQYF.

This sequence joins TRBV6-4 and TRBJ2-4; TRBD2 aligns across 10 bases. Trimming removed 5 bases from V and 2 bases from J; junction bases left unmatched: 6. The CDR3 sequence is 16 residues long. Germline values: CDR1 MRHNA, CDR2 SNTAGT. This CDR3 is CASSPTSGKSKNIQYF. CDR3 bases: TGTGCCAGCAGTCCCACTAGCGGGAAGTCCAAAAACATTCAGTACTTC.

The DNA of the CDR3 is TGTGCCAGCAGTGGAAACACTGAAGCTTTCTTT. Translated, it gives CASSGNTEAFF. This rearrangement joins TRBV28 to TRBJ1-1; D is unclear. The CDR3 runs to 11 residues. With 5 bases removed from V and 2 bases from J, the gap between germline ends came to 3 bases. CDR1 and CDR2 (germline): MDHEN, SYDVKM.

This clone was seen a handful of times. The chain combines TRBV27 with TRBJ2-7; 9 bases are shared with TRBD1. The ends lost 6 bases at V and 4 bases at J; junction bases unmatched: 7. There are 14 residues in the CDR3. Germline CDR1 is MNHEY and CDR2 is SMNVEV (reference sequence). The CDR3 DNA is TGTGCCAGCAGGCAGCCGGGACAGGGTTACGAGCAGTACTTC. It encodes CASRQPGQGYEQYF.